These T cell receptor beta chains were read from a single sample in a study of shared clonotypes between healthy human individuals. Clones were sequenced by immunoSEQ multiplex PCR, and TCRdb holds only the in-frame ones, with some missing. The sample shows 2 million to 3 million clones, 90% to 95% of them seen only once. Sequencing input: naive CD4+ T cells from PBMCs. Receptors originate from a man between 18 and 35 years old in good health. Some clones in this sample may be carry-over from other donors' samples. Each CDR3 is given with its conserved first and last residue. Each record gives: D gene, V gene, clone size, J gene, CDR3 DNA, CDR3 protein. The D gene is left open where the match is weak. Rows may omit the clone size; those that give it use once, few, many or a size class.

D: TRBD2; V: TRBV5-1; size: -; J: TRBJ2-1; DNA: TGCGCCAGCAGGACCCTAGCGGATACCTCCTACAATGAGCAGTTCTTC; CDR3: CASRTLADTSYNEQFF
D: -; V: TRBV7-2; size: -; J: TRBJ1-6; DNA: TGTGCCAGCATTCTTCTGGGGTTTAATTCACCCCTCCACTTT; CDR3: CASILLGFNSPLHF
D: TRBD1; V: TRBV2; size: -; J: TRBJ2-1; DNA: TGTGCCAGCCGGTTTGACAGGGTTCCCTACAATGAGCAGTTCTTC; CDR3: CASRFDRVPYNEQFF
D: -; V: TRBV7-9; size: -; J: TRBJ1-1; DNA: TGTGCCAGCAGCAACGAACAGCCGAACACTGAAGCTTTCTTT; CDR3: CASSNEQPNTEAFF
D: -; V: TRBV5-6; size: -; J: TRBJ1-1; DNA: TGTGCCAGCAGCTTGGGTTGGACGGTGAACACTGAAGCTTTCTTT; CDR3: CASSLGWTVNTEAFF
D: -; V: TRBV19; size: once; J: TRBJ1-4; DNA: TGTGCCAGTAGTATGCGACAGGACGTGACTAAACTGTTTTTT; CDR3: CASSMRQDVTKLFF
D: -; V: TRBV2; size: once; J: TRBJ1-2; DNA: TGTGCCAGCAGGGAACTTGGACGGCTAGTCGGCTACACCTTC; CDR3: CASRELGRLVGYTF
D: -; V: TRBV28; size: -; J: TRBJ1-1; DNA: TGTGCCAGCAGTTCGACACAGGGAGGGGGTTGGGTCACTGAAGCTTTCTTT; CDR3: CASSSTQGGGWVTEAFF
D: -; V: TRBV19; size: -; J: TRBJ2-7; DNA: TGTGCCAGTAGTGCCCGGATGGCCTACGAGCAGTACTTC; CDR3: CASSARMAYEQYF
D: -; V: TRBV27; size: -; J: TRBJ2-2; DNA: TGTGCCAGCAGGCGTAACACCGGGGAGCTGTTTTTT; CDR3: CASRRNTGELFF
D: TRBD2; V: TRBV4-3; size: -; J: TRBJ2-7; DNA: TGCGCCAGCAGCGCCGCCGGGACTAGCAACTACGAGCAGTACTTC; CDR3: CASSAAGTSNYEQYF
D: -; V: TRBV2; size: -; J: TRBJ2-7; DNA: TGTGCCAGCAGTGGGGACTTTAGCCGGTACTTC; CDR3: CASSGDFSRYF
D: -; V: TRBV28; size: -; J: TRBJ2-3; DNA: TGTGCCAGCAGTTCCGCTTCCACAGATACGCAGTATTTT; CDR3: CASSSASTDTQYF
D: -; V: TRBV19; size: once; J: TRBJ1-6; DNA: TGTGCCAGTAGTACCCAAAGGAATTCACCCCTCCACTTT; CDR3: CASSTQRNSPLHF
D: TRBD2; V: TRBV19; size: -; J: TRBJ2-3; DNA: TGTGCCAGTAGTCGGGGACCCGGGGGGAGCACAGATACGCAGTATTTT; CDR3: CASSRGPGGSTDTQYF
D: -; V: TRBV19; size: few; J: TRBJ1-2; DNA: TGTGCCAGTAGTCCCAGGGAGGGAGGCTACACCTTC; CDR3: CASSPREGGYTF
D: -; V: TRBV6-5; size: -; J: TRBJ2-5; DNA: TGTGCCAGCAGCCGTCTAGTGTCTCGGGAGACCCAGTACTTC; CDR3: CASSRLVSRETQYF
D: -; V: TRBV29-1; size: -; J: TRBJ2-5; DNA: TGCAGCGTTGCCGCAAATGAAGAGACCCAGTACTTC; CDR3: CSVAANEETQYF
D: -; V: TRBV7-3; size: -; J: TRBJ2-1; DNA: TGTGCCAGCATCCCAGGGAAACCGTCCTACAATGAGCAGTTCTTC; CDR3: CASIPGKPSYNEQFF
D: -; V: TRBV18; size: -; J: TRBJ2-5; DNA: TGTGCCAGCTCATTCGGACTACAAGAGACCCAGTACTTC; CDR3: CASSFGLQETQYF
D: TRBD2; V: TRBV7-9; size: -; J: TRBJ2-7; DNA: TGTGCCAGCAGCTTAGCGATCGGCGGGAGAACCCACGAGCAGTACTTC; CDR3: CASSLAIGGRTHEQYF
D: TRBD1; V: TRBV7-9; size: once; J: TRBJ2-7; DNA: TGTGCCAGCAGCCCCTACAGGGGGCGCGTAACCTACGAGCAGTACTTC; CDR3: CASSPYRGRVTYEQYF
D: -; V: TRBV7-9; size: -; J: TRBJ2-5; DNA: TGTGCCAGCAGCCGGTCATCGCAGACCCAGTACTTC; CDR3: CASSRSSQTQYF
D: TRBD1; V: TRBV18; size: -; J: TRBJ1-1; DNA: TGTGCCAGCTCACCCTCCATACAGGGGACTGAAGCTTTCTTT; CDR3: CASSPSIQGTEAFF
D: TRBD2; V: TRBV27; size: -; J: TRBJ2-7; DNA: TGTGCCAGCAGTGTGGTAGCGGGAGAGCGGTACGAGCAGTACTTC; CDR3: CASSVVAGERYEQYF
D: -; V: TRBV6-6; size: -; J: TRBJ1-1; DNA: TGTGCCAGCAGTCAGCCGGGGGACGCTGCGGCTTTCTTT; CDR3: CASSQPGDAAAFF
D: TRBD1; V: TRBV2; size: -; J: TRBJ1-2; DNA: TGTGCCAGCAGTGAAGGGGGACAGGGAATATATGGCTACACCTTC; CDR3: CASSEGGQGIYGYTF
D: -; V: TRBV5-1; size: -; J: TRBJ2-3; DNA: TGCGCCAGCAGCACGGGAGGTTGGGGGCAGGGGTCCACAGATACGCAGTATTTT; CDR3: CASSTGGWGQGSTDTQYF
D: -; V: TRBV28; size: -; J: TRBJ2-7; DNA: TGTGCCACCATTGACAGGAGCTATAATTACGAGCAGTACTTC; CDR3: CATIDRSYNYEQYF
D: -; V: TRBV6-5; size: -; J: TRBJ2-2; DNA: TGTGCCACCTTGAGGGGGGGCACTAACACCGGGGAGCTGTTTTTT; CDR3: CATLRGGTNTGELFF
D: -; V: TRBV6-6; size: -; J: TRBJ2-2; DNA: TGTGCCAGCAGCCTGAATACCTTGGGGGAGCTGTTTTTT; CDR3: CASSLNTLGELFF
D: -; V: TRBV29-1; size: -; J: TRBJ2-3; DNA: TGCAGCGTTGAAGACGGTACGGAAAACACAGATACGCAGTATTTT; CDR3: CSVEDGTENTDTQYF
D: -; V: TRBV2; size: -; J: TRBJ2-1; DNA: TGTGCCAGCAGTGAGGGACCGACACCTCGCAATGAGCAGTTCTTC; CDR3: CASSEGPTPRNEQFF
D: -; V: TRBV7-2; size: -; J: TRBJ2-7; DNA: TGTGCCAGCAGCTTAGGGGTAGGGGCCTACGAGCAGTACTTC; CDR3: CASSLGVGAYEQYF
D: -; V: TRBV15; size: -; J: TRBJ2-1; DNA: TGTGCCACCAGCAGAGATCTCGTTCAGAGCTCCTACAATGAGCAGTTCTTC; CDR3: CATSRDLVQSSYNEQFF
D: TRBD2; V: TRBV4-2; size: -; J: TRBJ2-7; DNA: TGTGCCAGCAGCCACGCCCGGACTAGCGGTAGCTCCTACGAGCGGTACTTC; CDR3: CASSHARTSGSSYERYF
D: -; V: TRBV9; size: -; J: TRBJ2-7; DNA: TGTGCCAGCAGCGCCATAGCTTCCTCCTACGAGCAGTACTTC; CDR3: CASSAIASSYEQYF
D: TRBD2; V: TRBV5-4; size: -; J: TRBJ2-1; DNA: TGTGCCAGCAGCACCGGGACTAGCGGGATCCTATATGAGCAGTTCTTC; CDR3: CASSTGTSGILYEQFF
D: -; V: TRBV7-9; size: -; J: TRBJ2-7; DNA: TGTGCCAGCAGCTTAGGGGGTCAGGCGAAGCAGTACTTC; CDR3: CASSLGGQAKQYF
D: -; V: TRBV5-1; size: -; J: TRBJ2-7; DNA: TGCGCCAGCAGCTTGGAGCACTTACCCGGCTCCTACGAGCAGTACTTC; CDR3: CASSLEHLPGSYEQYF
D: -; V: TRBV28; size: -; J: TRBJ1-5; DNA: TGTGCCAGCGCAGGGAGAAGTCAGCCCCAGCATTTT; CDR3: CASAGRSQPQHF
D: -; V: TRBV21-1; size: once; J: TRBJ2-5; DNA: TGTGCCAGCAGCAAAGCTACGACTAGCGGGAGGTGGAGGGAGACCCAGTACTTC; CDR3: CASSKATTSGRWRETQYF
D: TRBD2; V: TRBV5-4; size: once; J: TRBJ2-7; DNA: TGTGCCAGCAGCCACAAGACTAGCGGGATGTACGAGCAGTACTTC; CDR3: CASSHKTSGMYEQYF
D: TRBD1; V: TRBV11-2; size: -; J: TRBJ1-4; DNA: TGTGCCAGCAGCCGGGACAGCAATGAAAAGCTGTTTTTT; CDR3: CASSRDSNEKLFF
D: TRBD1; V: TRBV4-3; size: -; J: TRBJ2-7; DNA: TGCGCCAGCAGCCAAGTACAGGGGCCTCCCGGTCGGCAGTACTTC; CDR3: CASSQVQGPPGRQYF
D: TRBD1; V: TRBV27; size: -; J: TRBJ2-6; DNA: TGTGCCAGCAGTTCAGGGGGCTCTGGGGCCAACGTCCTGACTTTC; CDR3: CASSSGGSGANVLTF
D: -; V: TRBV10-2; size: -; J: TRBJ2-7; DNA: TGCGCCAGCAGTGTGCGGCGGATTAGCTCCTACGAGCAGTACTTC; CDR3: CASSVRRISSYEQYF
D: -; V: TRBV7-9; size: -; J: TRBJ2-5; DNA: TGTGCCAGCAGCTTAAACAGCCACCAAGAGACCCAGTACTTC; CDR3: CASSLNSHQETQYF
D: TRBD1; V: TRBV6-5; size: -; J: TRBJ1-1; DNA: TGTGCCAGCAGTTTCGGACAGGGGTACACTGAAGCTTTCTTT; CDR3: CASSFGQGYTEAFF
D: -; V: TRBV4-1; size: -; J: TRBJ2-7; DNA: TGCGCCAGCAGCCAAGTAAAGGGAATGTACGAGCAGTACTTC; CDR3: CASSQVKGMYEQYF
D: -; V: TRBV5-1; size: -; J: TRBJ1-3; DNA: TGCGCCAGCAGCTCCCACCCAAAGGAGATCGGAAACACCATATATTTT; CDR3: CASSSHPKEIGNTIYF
D: TRBD1; V: TRBV28; size: -; J: TRBJ1-2; DNA: TGTGCCAGCAACCCATCCGGACAGGGGCGCGGTGGCTACACCTTC; CDR3: CASNPSGQGRGGYTF
D: TRBD1; V: TRBV6-5; size: -; J: TRBJ2-1; DNA: TGTGCCAGCAGTTACAGGGCGACAGGGGGCGAGCAGTTCTTC; CDR3: CASSYRATGGEQFF
D: -; V: TRBV6-5; size: -; J: TRBJ1-5; DNA: TGTGCCAGCAGAAACTACCCGGATACGCCCCAGCATTTT; CDR3: CASRNYPDTPQHF
D: -; V: TRBV2; size: -; J: TRBJ2-1; DNA: TGTGCCAGCAGTGAGAGTAGCCGCTCTCTCAATGAGCAGTTCTTC; CDR3: CASSESSRSLNEQFF
D: -; V: TRBV5-4; size: -; J: TRBJ2-7; DNA: TGTGCCAGCAGCTTTGGGCTGGAGACCGGGAACGAGCAGTACTTC; CDR3: CASSFGLETGNEQYF
D: -; V: TRBV30; size: -; J: TRBJ1-2; DNA: TGTGCCTGGAGGAGGAAGCAGGGGCCTAACTATGGCTACACCTTC; CDR3: CAWRRKQGPNYGYTF
D: TRBD1; V: TRBV5-1; size: -; J: TRBJ2-7; DNA: TGCGCCAGCAGCCTGGGGACAGGGGGTGCATACGAGCAGTACTTC; CDR3: CASSLGTGGAYEQYF
D: -; V: TRBV5-4; size: -; J: TRBJ2-2; DNA: TGTGCCAGCAGCCGCGGGACTGGCGGGGAGCTGTTTTTT; CDR3: CASSRGTGGELFF